Sequencing of this TCR beta chain was carried out in a study of blood T cell repertoires in COVID-19. Study details: Specimens from acute and convalescent COVID-19 originated in the United States, Italy and Spain. From T cells, B-cell-depleted T cells, or PBMCs came the material, which was cDNA or gDNA.

Deletions cut 4 bases from V and 0 bases from J, with 16 bases between. Germline V gene lookup returns CDR1 SGHNT and CDR2 YYREEE (reference sequence). The CDR3 spans 16 residues. Original analysis: Reference gene primers were amplified, and this amplification served to estimate nucleated cell counts. Some clones are missing from TCRdb's copy, which holds only in-frame ones; the method was immunoSEQ multiplex PCR. V, J and clone size were drawn from that table, and D and trimming were deduced from the DNA. Here the sample spans 200,000 to 300,000 clones, approximately 86% being singletons. This chain joins TRBV5-4 and TRBJ1-2; tentatively, D is TRBD1 (5 bases). The sequenced sample was peripheral blood. This receptor was identified in a man aged 25 to 40 with active or convalescent COVID-19. This CDR3 is CASSADSGTSNYGYTF. CDR3 nucleotides: TGTGCCAGCAGCGCGGATTCCGGGACTTCTAACTATGGCTACACCTTC.